The clone carrying this TCR beta chain was observed a handful of times. These data originate in a study of blood T cells in healthy people across ages. A second 7 to 11 cycle PCR used barcoded and J-beta primers. TCRdb independently ran MiXCR on the 5' RACE reads; one entry per CDR3 protein. The sample holds about 1.4 million distinct CDR3 sequences, approximately 59% seen once. This CDR3 has 14 amino acids. Looked up from germline, CDR1 is MNHNY and CDR2 is SVGAGI (reference sequence). V dropped 8 bases and J dropped 8 bases, with 21 bases sitting between them. The sequence came from a man younger than 35 in good health. The sequencing sample was made of blood. The rearrangement uses TRBV6-6 and TRBJ1-2, with D hard to call. The CDR3 sequence: CASYSSEGHGGYTF. CDR3 DNA: TGTGCCAGCTACTCATCCGAGGGCCACGGGGGCTACACCTTC.